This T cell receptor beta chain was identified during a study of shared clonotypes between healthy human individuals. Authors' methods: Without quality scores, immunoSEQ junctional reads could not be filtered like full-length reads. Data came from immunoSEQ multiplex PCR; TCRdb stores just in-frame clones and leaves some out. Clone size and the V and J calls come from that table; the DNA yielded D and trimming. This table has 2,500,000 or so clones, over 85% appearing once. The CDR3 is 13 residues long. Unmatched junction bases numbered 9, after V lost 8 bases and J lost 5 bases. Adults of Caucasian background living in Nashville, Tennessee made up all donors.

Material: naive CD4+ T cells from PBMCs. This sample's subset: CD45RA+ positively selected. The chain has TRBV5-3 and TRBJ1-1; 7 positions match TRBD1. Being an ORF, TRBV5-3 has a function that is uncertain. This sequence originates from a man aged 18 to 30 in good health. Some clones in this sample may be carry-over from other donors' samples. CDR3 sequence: CASSTTGLTEAFF. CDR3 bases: TGTGCCAGCAGCACGACAGGGCTAACTGAAGCTTTCTTT.